This entry describes one TCR beta chain. Primers included in the PCR were 60 Vbeta and 13 Jbeta primers. The repertoire was sequenced with immunoSEQ multiplex PCR; TCRdb's copy has only in-frame clones and lacks some. The clone table shows tens of thousands of clones, with the ten largest holding 3% to 3.5%. The data were obtained in a study of cytomegalovirus exposure and HLA in healthy donors. Trimming took 0 bases from V and 5 from J; bases not matched to a gene: 6. CDR3 length: 15 amino acids. Germline-derived CDR1 and CDR2 are SGHNT and YYREEE (reference sequence). This TCR was sampled from a woman between 40 and 50 years old in good health and CMV-seropositive. Sample: PBMCs. This rearrangement joins TRBV5-4 to TRBJ1-2, with 8 positions matching TRBD1. CDR3 residues: CASSLAGTGGYGYTF. CDR3 DNA: TGTGCCAGCAGCTTGGCGGGGACAGGCGGGTATGGCTACACCTTC.